Listed here is a single TCR beta chain. Trimming stripped 7 bases from V and 0 bases from J, with 12 bases between. The CDR3 loop spans 13 amino acids. CDR1 and CDR2 from the germline V gene are SQVTM and ANQGSEA. This entry belongs to a study of control samples from healthy donors and cancer patients. Assay used: immunoSEQ multiplex PCR; TCRdb lists only in-frame clones, some missing. The sample holds 99,000 or so clones, roughly 78% seen once. The chain carries TRBV29-1 and TRBJ1-1; D may be TRBD1 (6 bases). Sequenced input: blood. This clonotype was sampled from a man aged 55 to 69 in good health. CDR3 sequence reads: CSGGGAVNTEAFF. CDR3 nucleotides: TGCAGCGGAGGGGGGGCCGTGAACACTGAAGCTTTCTTT.